The 5 T cell receptor beta chains reported below all come from one sample, sequenced in a study of CD8 T cells in ankylosing spondylitis. TCRdb analysed the 5' RACE reads with MiXCR anew, one entry per CDR3 protein. The top ten clones hold 9.9% of a sample with roughly 100,000 distinct CDR3 sequences, roughly 8.3% of them seen once. The sequencing input was blood, either unsorted or a sorted T cell fraction (not recorded which). These receptors all come from a male donor with ankylosing spondylitis or in good health (not recorded which).

This clonotype has ten or more counts. The chain couples TRBV7-2 to TRBJ2-7; 8 bases fit TRBD2. Germline trimming cut 4 bases from V and 0 bases from J; bases unmatched to any gene: 11. Germline CDR1 and CDR2: SGHTA and FQGNSA. The CDR3 is 17 amino acids. DNA for the CDR3: TGTGCCAGCAGCTCACAACTTAGTAGCGGGGCCTCCTACGAGCAGTACTTC. Translating gives CASSSQLSSGASYEQYF.

This clonotype was counted ten times or more. This chain uses TRBV7-2 with TRBJ2-3, with D unresolved. CDR3 length: 14 residues. V lost 2 bases and J lost 0, with 6 bases in between. CDR1 is SGHTA, CDR2 FQGNSA, per germline. The CDR3 loop is CASSLFGSTDTQYF. In DNA, the CDR3 is TGTGCCAGCAGCTTATTTGGAAGCACAGATACGCAGTATTTT.

In this sample, this clonotype turned up many times. The chain joins TRBV7-3 to TRBJ1-2; 8 nucleotides match TRBD1. This CDR3 has 17 amino acids. Looked up from germline, CDR1 is SGHTA and CDR2 is FQGTGA. V lost 2 bases, J lost 6 bases, and 14 bases stayed unmatched. The CDR3 DNA sequence: TGTGCCAGCAGCTTATCACATACGGCCCAGGGGGCGGATGGCTACACCTTC. Residues: CASSLSHTAQGADGYTF.

The sample holds many counts of this clonotype. The V call is TRBV5-1, the J call TRBJ2-7, with D perhaps matching TRBD1 or TRBD2 (5 bases each). With 2 bases removed from V and 7 bases from J, the gap between germline ends came to 16 bases. This CDR3 is built from 14 residues. Germline CDR1 is SGHRS and CDR2 is YFSETQ. CDR3 in amino acids: CASSFVGDSLEQYF. CDR3 in DNA: TGCGCCAGCAGCTTTGTGGGGGATTCATTAGAGCAGTACTTC.

This clonotype was recorded many times. The J gene is TRBJ1-1, the V gene TRBV12-3 or TRBV12-4; D unresolved. V lost 3 bases to trimming and J lost 3 bases, with 5 bases between them. The CDR3 consists of 12 residues. CDR3 bases: TGTGCCAGCAGTTTCCCGCACACTGAAGCTTTCTTT. Residues: CASSFPHTEAFF.